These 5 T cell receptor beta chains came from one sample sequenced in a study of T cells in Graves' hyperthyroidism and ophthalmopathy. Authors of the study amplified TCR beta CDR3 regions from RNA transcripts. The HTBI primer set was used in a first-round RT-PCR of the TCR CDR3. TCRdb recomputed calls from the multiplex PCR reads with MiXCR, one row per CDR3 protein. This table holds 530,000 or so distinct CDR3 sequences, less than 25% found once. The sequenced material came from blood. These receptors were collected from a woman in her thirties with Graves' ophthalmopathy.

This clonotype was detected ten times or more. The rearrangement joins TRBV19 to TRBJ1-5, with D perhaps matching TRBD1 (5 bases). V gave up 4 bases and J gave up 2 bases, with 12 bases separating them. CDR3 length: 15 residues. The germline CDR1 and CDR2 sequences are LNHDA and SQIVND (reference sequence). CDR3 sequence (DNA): TGTGCCAGTAGTACAGGACAAACCGGCAATCAGCCCCAGCATTTT. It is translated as CASSTGQTGNQPQHF.

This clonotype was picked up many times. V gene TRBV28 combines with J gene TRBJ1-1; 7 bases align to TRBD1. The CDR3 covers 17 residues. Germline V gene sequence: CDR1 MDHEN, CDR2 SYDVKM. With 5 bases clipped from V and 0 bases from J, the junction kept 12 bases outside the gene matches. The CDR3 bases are TGTGCCAGCAGTACTTCATTCTCGGGACAGATGAACACTGAAGCTTTCTTT. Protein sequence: CASSTSFSGQMNTEAFF.

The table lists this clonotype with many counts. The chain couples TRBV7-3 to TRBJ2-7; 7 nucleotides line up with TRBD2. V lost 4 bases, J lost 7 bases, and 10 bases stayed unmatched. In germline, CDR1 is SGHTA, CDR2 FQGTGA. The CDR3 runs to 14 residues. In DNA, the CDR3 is TGTGCCAGCAGCTCCCGGGCCGACGGGAGGGAGCAGTACTTC. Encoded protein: CASSSRADGREQYF.

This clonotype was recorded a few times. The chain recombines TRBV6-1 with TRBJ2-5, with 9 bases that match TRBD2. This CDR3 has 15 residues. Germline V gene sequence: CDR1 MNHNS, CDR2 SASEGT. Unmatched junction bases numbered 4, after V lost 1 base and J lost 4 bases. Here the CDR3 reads CASSEESGRLETQYF. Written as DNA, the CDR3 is TGTGCCAGCAGTGAAGAGAGCGGGAGGTTAGAGACCCAGTACTTC.

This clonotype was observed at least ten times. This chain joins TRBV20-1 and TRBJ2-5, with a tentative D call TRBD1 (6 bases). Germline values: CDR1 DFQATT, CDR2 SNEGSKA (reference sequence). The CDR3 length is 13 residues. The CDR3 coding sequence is TGCAGCGCCCGCCGAGGGACACAAGAGACCCAGTACTTC. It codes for CSARRGTQETQYF.